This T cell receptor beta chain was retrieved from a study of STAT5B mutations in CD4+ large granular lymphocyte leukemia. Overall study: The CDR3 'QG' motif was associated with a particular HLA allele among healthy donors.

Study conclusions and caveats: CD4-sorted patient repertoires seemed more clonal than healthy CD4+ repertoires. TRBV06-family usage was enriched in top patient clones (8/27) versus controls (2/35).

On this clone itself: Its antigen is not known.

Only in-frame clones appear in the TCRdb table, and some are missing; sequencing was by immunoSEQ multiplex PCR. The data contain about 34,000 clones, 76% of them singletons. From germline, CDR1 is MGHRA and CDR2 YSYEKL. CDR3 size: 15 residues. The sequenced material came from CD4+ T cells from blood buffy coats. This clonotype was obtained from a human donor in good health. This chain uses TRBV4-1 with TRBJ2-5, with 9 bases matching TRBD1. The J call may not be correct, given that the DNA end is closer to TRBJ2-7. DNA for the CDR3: TGCGCCAGCAGCCAAGCGGGACAGGGACTTTACGAGCAGTACTTC. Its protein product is CASSQAGQGLYEQYF.